These 14 T cell receptor beta chains came from one sample sequenced in a study of blood T cells in healthy people across ages. Primers used in a second PCR of about 6 to 11 cycles were a sample-barcoded 5' primer and a J-beta primer mix. In TCRdb, the 5' RACE reads were re-called with MiXCR into one record per CDR3 protein. The data hold 500,000 to 600,000 distinct CDR3 sequences, with 25% to 30% observed a single time. Specimen: blood. Receptor source: a woman between 65 and 79 years old in good health.

In its sample, this clonotype was seen a few times. The chain couples TRBV20-1 to TRBJ2-5, with 9 bases fitting TRBD2. CDR3 length equals 13 residues. The J segment lost 5 bases and the V segment lost 1 base, leaving 2 bases of the junction unmatched. The germline V gene has CDR1 DFQATT and CDR2 SNEGSKA (reference sequence). Written as DNA, the CDR3 is TGCAGTGCTAGAGTAGCGGGGGTGGAGACCCAGTACTTC. Its protein product is CSARVAGVETQYF.

Turning to this clonotype: Sequence at one end of the junction differs from germline and may be a read error. This rearrangement joins TRBV9 to TRBJ1-2, with D unresolved. This CDR3 has 11 residues. Germline CDR1 and CDR2: SGDLS and YYNGEE. The CDR3 reads CASILDPRTSF. In DNA form, the CDR3 reads TGTGCCAGCATCTTAGACCCCCGGACCTCCTTC.

This clonotype was found a few times. The chain employs TRBV10-3 and TRBJ1-1, with D maybe TRBD1 (5 bases). The V end lost 2 bases, the J end lost 1 base, and 5 bases lay between the germline ends. The germline CDR1 and CDR2 sequences are ENHRY and SYGVKD. CDR3 length equals 13 residues. CDR3 in amino acids: CAISETGNTEAFF. DNA for the CDR3: TGTGCCATCAGTGAGACAGGGAACACTGAAGCTTTCTTT.

This chain uses TRBV28 with TRBJ2-3; D not certain. Germline-derived CDR1 and CDR2 are MDHEN and SYDVKM. CDR3 length: 11 residues. Between the trimmed V and J ends, which lost 5 bases and 6 bases, there was a span of 6 bases. The CDR3 DNA follows: TGTGCCAGCAGTCCCTATGATACGCAGTATTTT. It codes for CASSPYDTQYF.

This clonotype showed up many times. V is TRBV25-1 and J is TRBJ2-5; tentatively, D is TRBD2 (5 bases). Trimming shortened V by 5 bases and J by 8 bases, and 12 bases separated the two germline ends. This CDR3 is built from 12 residues. Per germline, CDR1 MGHDK and CDR2 SYGVNS. The CDR3 here is CASSSTRDTQYF. The CDR3 DNA is TGTGCCAGCAGTTCAACCCGGGATACCCAGTACTTC.

This rearrangement joins TRBV10-3 to TRBJ2-3; TRBD1 might be the D (7 bases). Per the germline V gene, CDR1 is ENHRY and CDR2 is SYGVKD. Trimming stripped 6 bases from V and 6 bases from J, with 16 bases between. The CDR3 has 14 amino acids. The CDR3: CAIRGGQPRDTQYF. CDR3 sequence (DNA): TGTGCCATCAGGGGGGGACAGCCGAGGGATACGCAGTATTTT.

This chain uses TRBV5-1 with TRBJ2-4, with 7 bases matching TRBD2. Looked up from germline, CDR1 is SGHRS and CDR2 is YFSETQ. The CDR3 is 13 amino acids. V shed 5 bases, J shed 8 bases, and the junction held 7 bases outside the gene matches. The CDR3 region is CASRPTGGYIQYF. In nucleotides, the CDR3 is TGCGCCAGCAGGCCGACGGGAGGCTACATTCAGTACTTC.

The chain recombines TRBV18 with TRBJ1-5, with 11 bases lining up with TRBD1. Germline assignment: CDR1 KGHSH and CDR2 LQKENI. This CDR3 is 16 amino acids long. V was pared by 4 bases and J by 0 bases, with 2 bases of the junction left unmatched. The CDR3 nucleotides are TGTGCCAGCTCACTTGGGACAGGGGGTAGCAATCAGCCCCAGCATTTT. As protein: CASSLGTGGSNQPQHF. Variable domain in full (rest from reference TRBV18 and TRBJ1-5): NAGVMQNPRHLVRRRGQEARLRCSPMKGHSHVYWYRQLPEEGLKFMVYLQKENIIDESGMPKERFSAEFPKEGPSILRIQQVVRGDSAAYFCASSLGTGGSNQPQHFGDGTRLSIL.

This clonotype was recorded a few times. The gene calls are TRBV6-5 and TRBJ1-3, with D perhaps matching TRBD1 (6 bases). There are 14 residues in the CDR3. CDR1 is MNHEY, CDR2 SVGAGI, per germline. The ends were cut back, 5 bases at V and 0 bases at J, with 8 bases in the middle. CDR3 loop: CASSQGHSGNTIYF. The DNA of the CDR3 is TGTGCCAGCAGTCAGGGACACTCTGGAAACACCATATATTTT.

This clonotype has a handful of counts. The chain uses TRBV7-2 and TRBJ1-2; TRBD1 aligns across 8 bases. This CDR3 has 16 residues. The trim removed 5 bases at V and 5 bases at J, leaving 13 bases unmatched. Germline lookup yields CDR1 SGHTA and CDR2 FQGNSA. The CDR3 nucleotides are TGTGCCAGCAGCCCCCTCACGCAGGGGGCTAGGTATGGCTACACCTTC. Translating gives CASSPLTQGARYGYTF. The complete variable domain, with remaining parts taken from reference TRBV7-2 and TRBJ1-2, reads GAGVSQSPSNKVTEKGKDVELRCDPISGHTALYWYRQSLGQGLEFLIYFQGNSAPDKSGLPSDRFSAERTGGSVSTLTIQRTQQEDSAVYLCASSPLTQGARYGYTFGSGTRLTVV.

This rearrangement joins TRBV5-1 to TRBJ1-6, with D possibly TRBD1 on 6 matching bases. V was clipped by 3 bases and J by 7 bases, with 14 bases between them. CDR1 and CDR2 (germline): SGHRS, YFSETQ. The CDR3 is made up of 15 amino acids. In DNA, the CDR3 is TGCGCCAGCAGCTCCGGGACACCATTAAATTCACCCCTCCACTTT. Encoded protein: CASSSGTPLNSPLHF.

The sample holds a few counts of this clonotype. The rearrangement links TRBV7-9 to TRBJ2-1; the D call may be TRBD1 or TRBD2 (5 bases each). CDR3 length equals 10 residues. Germline assignment: CDR1 SEHNR and CDR2 FQNEAQ (reference sequence). Trimming removed 8 bases from V and 10 bases from J, with 9 bases in between. CDR3 amino acids: CASLGTEQFF. The DNA of the CDR3 is TGTGCCAGCCTGGGGACCGAGCAGTTCTTC.

The rearrangement joins TRBV25-1 to TRBJ2-5; D uncertain. Germline V gives CDR1 MGHDK, CDR2 SYGVNS. The CDR3 runs 16 residues. Trimming stripped 4 bases from V and 6 bases from J, with 21 bases between. CDR3 nucleotides: TGTGCCAGCAGTGCTCAGGCCTCTGGAGAGAGTAAGACCCAGTACTTC. This gives the protein CASSAQASGESKTQYF.

In the case of this clonotype: Its ends do not fully match the called genes, so a read error is possible. The rearrangement links TRBV19 to TRBJ1-1; D possibly corresponds to TRBD1 (6 bases). This CDR3 is built from 15 residues. Germline-derived CDR1 and CDR2 are LNHDA and SQIVND (reference sequence). CDR3 loop: CASANTFQGHTEAFF. The CDR3 bases are TGTGCCAGTGCAAACACATTCCAGGGACACACCGAAGCTTTCTTT.